The 14 T cell receptor beta chains presented below share a single source sample, sequenced in a study of cytomegalovirus exposure and HLA in healthy donors. The study ran its PCR with 60 Vbeta and 13 Jbeta primers. Sequenced by immunoSEQ multiplex PCR; TCRdb stores in-frame clones only, minus some. The data hold some 150,000 clones, with around four fifths observed a single time. The sample was PBMCs. Receptors were obtained from a male donor in good health and CMV-seronegative.

The chain is built from TRBV28 and TRBJ2-1, with 12 bases aligning to TRBD2. V shed 4 bases, J shed 6 bases, and the junction held 7 bases outside the gene matches. Germline CDR1 MDHEN, CDR2 SYDVKM. The CDR3 totals 16 residues. CDR3: CASSYPGLAGGNEQFF. CDR3 sequence (DNA): TGTGCCAGCAGTTACCCGGGACTAGCGGGCGGCAATGAGCAGTTCTTC.

This clone has only a few counts. The chain recombines TRBV5-1 with TRBJ1-1; 7 nucleotides line up with TRBD1. From germline, CDR1 is SGHRS and CDR2 YFSETQ. The ends lost 0 bases at V and 8 bases at J; junction bases unmatched: 4. The CDR3 loop spans 13 amino acids. This CDR3 reads CASSLGLQGEAFF. CDR3 in DNA: TGCGCCAGCAGCTTGGGCCTACAGGGGGAAGCTTTCTTT.

This clone has more than one count but fewer than ten. The CDR3 loop is CASSEVSGIKGDEQFF. The CDR3 region has the DNA TGTGCCAGCAGTGAAGTTAGCGGGATTAAAGGGGATGAGCAGTTCTTC. The rearrangement links TRBV6-4 to TRBJ2-1; the match to TRBD2 covers 8 bases. The V gene end was trimmed by 3 bases and the J gene end by 8 bases; junction bases not matched to a gene: 12. The CDR3 contains 16 residues. In germline, CDR1 is MRHNA, CDR2 SNTAGT.

This clone came up a few times. The genes are TRBV5-1 and TRBJ2-7, with no clear D. The CDR3 is 14 residues long. The germline V and J ends were trimmed by 1 base and 0 bases, with 8 bases remaining between them. Looked up from germline, CDR1 is SGHRS and CDR2 is YFSETQ. The CDR3 sequence: CASSLLPNSYEQYF. The CDR3 bases are TGCGCCAGCAGCTTGCTGCCTAACTCCTACGAGCAGTACTTC.

This clone has a single count. J is TRBJ2-1 and V is TRBV15, with 15 bases identical to TRBD2. Germline-derived CDR1 and CDR2 are LNHNV and YYDKDF (reference sequence). V was pared by 1 base and J by 10 bases, with 5 bases of the junction left unmatched. This CDR3 spans 16 amino acids. The CDR3 DNA sequence: TGTGCCACCAGCAGAGGGGGACTAGCGGGAGGACGGGAGCAGTTCTTC. Protein sequence: CATSRGGLAGGREQFF.

The chain is built from TRBV10-3 and TRBJ1-2; 11 nucleotides align to TRBD1. Germline CDR1 and CDR2: ENHRY and SYGVKD. The CDR3 is 14 residues long. Trimming at V came to 9 bases and at J to 7 bases, leaving 10 bases not matched to a gene. As DNA, the CDR3 is TGTGCCATTTTCTCCGGGACAGGGGGGAGTGGCTACACCTTC. Translating gives CAIFSGTGGSGYTF.

This chain links TRBV7-8 with TRBJ2-1; 12 bases agree with TRBD2. Germline trimming cut 4 bases from V and 0 bases from J; bases unmatched to any gene: 4. CDR3 length equals 17 residues. Germline values: CDR1 SGHVS, CDR2 FQNEAQ. CDR3 DNA sequence: TGTGCCAGCAGCTGGGGACTAGCGGGTAGCTCCTACAATGAGCAGTTCTTC. This translates into CASSWGLAGSSYNEQFF.

The gene calls are TRBV30 and TRBJ2-6, with 12 bases matching TRBD1. The CDR3 is 18 amino acids. Trimming at V came to 5 bases and at J to 4 bases, leaving 12 bases not matched to a gene. Germline lookup yields CDR1 GTSNPN and CDR2 SVGIG (reference sequence). CDR3 residues: CAWWRGQGALGGANVLTF. CDR3 coding DNA: TGTGCCTGGTGGAGGGGACAGGGGGCTCTCGGGGGGGCCAACGTCCTGACTTTC.

A single count supports this clone. V gene TRBV27 combines with J gene TRBJ2-5, with 8 bases that match TRBD1. The end of the DNA aligns better with TRBJ2-7, so the J call may be wrong. The CDR3 runs to 11 residues. CDR1 MNHEY and CDR2 SMNVEV come from the germline V gene (reference sequence). This chain's CDR3 is CATGQGHEQYF. CDR3 in DNA: TGTGCCACAGGACAGGGCCACGAGCAGTACTTC.

The chain is built from TRBV14 and TRBJ1-1, with 11 nucleotides matching TRBD1. V trimming: 4 bases; J trimming: 1 base; junction bases outside the gene matches: 20. This CDR3 region has 21 residues. Per the germline V gene, CDR1 is SGHDN and CDR2 is FVKESK. CDR3 loop: CASSLAWTGGYKPSPNTEAFF. DNA of the CDR3: TGTGCCAGCAGCCTGGCCTGGACAGGGGGCTACAAGCCCAGCCCGAACACTGAAGCTTTCTTT.

This clone was counted a few times. The V call is TRBV27, the J call TRBJ2-3, with 10 bases identical to TRBD2. Germline lookup yields CDR1 MNHEY and CDR2 SMNVEV (reference sequence). The length of the CDR3 is 16 residues. J gave up 5 bases and V 3 bases, and 8 bases lay outside the gene matches. The DNA for the CDR3 is TGTGCCAGCAGTTTCTTAACTAGCGGGACGATAGATACGCAGTATTTT. Its translation: CASSFLTSGTIDTQYF.

The gene calls are TRBV7-8 and TRBJ2-1, with 7 bases matching TRBD1. Per germline, CDR1 SGHVS and CDR2 FQNEAQ. The CDR3 loop spans 15 amino acids. V lost 4 bases to trimming and J lost 2 bases; unmatched junction nucleotides: 5. The CDR3 nucleotides read TGTGCCAGCAGCTCCACAGGGGTACCCTACAATGAGCAGTTCTTC. Its protein product is CASSSTGVPYNEQFF.

The gene calls are TRBV7-9 and TRBJ2-7, with D maybe TRBD2 (7 bases). CDR3 length: 16 amino acids. In germline, CDR1 is SEHNR, CDR2 FQNEAQ (reference sequence). V dropped 5 bases and J dropped 2 bases, with 19 bases sitting between them. This CDR3 reads CASSPPLGEGAYEQYF. CDR3 coding DNA: TGTGCCAGCAGCCCCCCCTTGGGGGAGGGGGCCTACGAGCAGTACTTC. Together with reference TRBV7-9 and TRBJ2-7, the CDR3 gives the full variable domain: DTGVSQNPRHKITKRGQNVTFRCDPISEHNRLYWYRQTLGQGPEFLTYFQNEAQLEKSRLLSDRFSAERPKGSFSTLEIQRTEQGDSAMYLCASSPPLGEGAYEQYFGPGTRLTVT.

The table lists this clone with a few counts. The chain has TRBV4-2 and TRBJ1-4; D unresolved. The CDR3 spans 15 residues. Trimming took 4 bases from V and 0 from J, leaving 9 bases between them. In germline, CDR1 is LGHNA, CDR2 YNFKEQ. The CDR3 nucleotides are TGTGCCAGCAGCCGACTCTTTGCAACTAATGAAAAACTGTTTTTT. It yields the protein CASSRLFATNEKLFF.